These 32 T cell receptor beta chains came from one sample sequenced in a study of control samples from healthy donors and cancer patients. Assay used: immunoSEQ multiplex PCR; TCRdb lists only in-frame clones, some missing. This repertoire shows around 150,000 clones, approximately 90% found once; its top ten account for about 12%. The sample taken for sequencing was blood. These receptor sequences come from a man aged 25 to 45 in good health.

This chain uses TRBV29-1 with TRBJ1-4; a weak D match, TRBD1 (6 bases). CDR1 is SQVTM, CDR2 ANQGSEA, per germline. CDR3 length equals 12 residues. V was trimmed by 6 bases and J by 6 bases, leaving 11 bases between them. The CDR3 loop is CSVGGQHEKLFF. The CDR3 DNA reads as TGCAGCGTCGGGGGACAACATGAAAAACTGTTTTTT.

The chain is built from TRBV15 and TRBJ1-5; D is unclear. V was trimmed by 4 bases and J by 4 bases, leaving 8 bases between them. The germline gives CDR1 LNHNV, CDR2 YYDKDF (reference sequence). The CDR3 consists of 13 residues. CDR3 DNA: TGTGCCACCAGCATCGATCCTAATCAGCCCCAGCATTTT. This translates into CATSIDPNQPQHF.

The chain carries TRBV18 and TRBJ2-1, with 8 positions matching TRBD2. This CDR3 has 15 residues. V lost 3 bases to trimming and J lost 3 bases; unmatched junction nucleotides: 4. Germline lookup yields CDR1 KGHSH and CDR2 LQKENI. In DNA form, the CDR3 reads TGTGCCAGCTCACCTACACTAGCGGTCTACAATGAGCAGTTCTTC. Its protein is CASSPTLAVYNEQFF.

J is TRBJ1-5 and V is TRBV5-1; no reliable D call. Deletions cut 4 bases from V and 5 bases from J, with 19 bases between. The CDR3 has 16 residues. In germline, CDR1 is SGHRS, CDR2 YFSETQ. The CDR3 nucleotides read TGCGCCAGCAGCCCAGGATTAGTAGGGTCTGATCAGCCCCAGCATTTT. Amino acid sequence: CASSPGLVGSDQPQHF.

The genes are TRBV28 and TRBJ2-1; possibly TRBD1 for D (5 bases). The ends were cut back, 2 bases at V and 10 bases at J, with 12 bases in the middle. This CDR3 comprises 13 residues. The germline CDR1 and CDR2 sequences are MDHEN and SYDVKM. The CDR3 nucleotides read TGTGCCAGCAGTTTACGGCGAAGGGGCGAGCAGTTCTTC. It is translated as CASSLRRRGEQFF.

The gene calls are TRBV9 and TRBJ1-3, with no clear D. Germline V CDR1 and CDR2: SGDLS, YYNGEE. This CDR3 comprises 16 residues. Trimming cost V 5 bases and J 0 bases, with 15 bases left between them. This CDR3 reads CASSAPRASSGNTIYF. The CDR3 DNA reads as TGTGCCAGCAGTGCCCCCCGGGCGAGCTCTGGAAACACCATATATTTT.

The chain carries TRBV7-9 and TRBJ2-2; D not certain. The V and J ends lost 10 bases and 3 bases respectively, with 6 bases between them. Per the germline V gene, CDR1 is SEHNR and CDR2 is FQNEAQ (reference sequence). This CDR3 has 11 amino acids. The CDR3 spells CAILYTGELFF. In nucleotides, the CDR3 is TGTGCCATCCTTTACACCGGGGAGCTGTTTTTT. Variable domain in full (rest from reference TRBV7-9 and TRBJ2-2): DTGVSQNPRHKITKRGQNVTFRCDPISEHNRLYWYRQTLGQGPEFLTYFQNEAQLEKSRLLSDRFSAERPKGSFSTLEIQRTEQGDSAMYLCAILYTGELFFGEGSRLTVL.

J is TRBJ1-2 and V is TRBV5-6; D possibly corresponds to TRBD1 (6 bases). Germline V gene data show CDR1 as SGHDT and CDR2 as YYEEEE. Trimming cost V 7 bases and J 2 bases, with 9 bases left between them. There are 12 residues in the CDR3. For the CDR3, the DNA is TGTGCCAGCGGCGGACAGAACTATGGCTACACCTTC. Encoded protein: CASGGQNYGYTF.

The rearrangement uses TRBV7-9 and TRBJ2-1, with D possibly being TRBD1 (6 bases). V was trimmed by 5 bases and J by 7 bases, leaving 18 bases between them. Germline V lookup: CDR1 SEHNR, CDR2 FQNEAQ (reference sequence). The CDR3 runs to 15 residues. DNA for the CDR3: TGTGCCAGCAGCACCGCCGGGACATTCGGGAATGAGCAGTTCTTC. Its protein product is CASSTAGTFGNEQFF.

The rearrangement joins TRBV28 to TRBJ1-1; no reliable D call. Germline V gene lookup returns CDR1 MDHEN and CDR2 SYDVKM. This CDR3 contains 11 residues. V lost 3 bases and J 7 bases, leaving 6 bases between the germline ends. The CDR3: CASSFRLEAFF. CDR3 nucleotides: TGTGCCAGCAGTTTCCGGCTTGAAGCTTTCTTT.

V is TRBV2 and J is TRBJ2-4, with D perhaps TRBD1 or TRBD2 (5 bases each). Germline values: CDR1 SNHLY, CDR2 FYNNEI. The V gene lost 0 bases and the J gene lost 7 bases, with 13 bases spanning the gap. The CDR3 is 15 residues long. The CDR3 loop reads CASSEARGRANIQYF. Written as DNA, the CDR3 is TGTGCCAGCAGTGAAGCGAGGGGCAGGGCGAACATTCAGTACTTC. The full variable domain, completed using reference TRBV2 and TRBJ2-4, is EPEVTQTPSHQVTQMGQEVILRCVPISNHLYFYWYRQILGQKVEFLVSFYNNEISEKSEIFDDQFSVERPDGSNFTLKIRSTKLEDSAMYFCASSEARGRANIQYFGAGTRLSVL.

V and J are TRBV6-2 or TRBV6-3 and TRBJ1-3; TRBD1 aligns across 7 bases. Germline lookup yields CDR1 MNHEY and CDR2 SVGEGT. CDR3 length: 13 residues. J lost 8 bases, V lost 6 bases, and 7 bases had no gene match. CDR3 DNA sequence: TGTGCCAGCAGCAGACAGGGAGGTGACACCATATATTTT. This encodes CASSRQGGDTIYF.

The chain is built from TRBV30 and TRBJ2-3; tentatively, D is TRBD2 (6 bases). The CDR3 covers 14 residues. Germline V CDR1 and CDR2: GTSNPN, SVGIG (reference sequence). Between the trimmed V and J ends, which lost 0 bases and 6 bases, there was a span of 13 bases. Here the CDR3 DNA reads TGTGCCTGGAGTGTGGGAAGCGGGTCGGATACGCAGTATTTT. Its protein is CAWSVGSGSDTQYF.

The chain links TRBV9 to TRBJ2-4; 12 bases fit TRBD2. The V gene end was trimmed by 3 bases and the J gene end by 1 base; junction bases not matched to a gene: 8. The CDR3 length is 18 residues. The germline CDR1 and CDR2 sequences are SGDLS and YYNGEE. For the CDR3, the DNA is TGTGCCAGCAGCGGCGGACTAGCGGGGCCAGGGGCCAAAAACATTCAGTACTTC. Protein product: CASSGGLAGPGAKNIQYF.

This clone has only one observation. The CDR3, as DNA: TGTGCCAGCAGCCATTTACGGGAGACCCAGTACTTC. Protein product: CASSHLRETQYF. The V gene is TRBV3-1 (or the pseudogene TRBV3-2), the J gene TRBJ2-5; the D is unclear. The CDR3 consists of 12 residues. V was pared by 3 bases and J by 5 bases, with 7 bases between. Per the germline V gene, CDR1 is LGHDT and CDR2 is YNNKEL (reference sequence).

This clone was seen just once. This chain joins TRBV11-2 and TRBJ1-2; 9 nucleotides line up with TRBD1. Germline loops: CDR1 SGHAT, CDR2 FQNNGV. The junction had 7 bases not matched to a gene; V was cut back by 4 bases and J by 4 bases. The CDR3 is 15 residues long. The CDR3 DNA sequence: TGTGCCAGCAGCTCGACCGGGACAGGGACCTATGGCTACACCTTC. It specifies CASSSTGTGTYGYTF.

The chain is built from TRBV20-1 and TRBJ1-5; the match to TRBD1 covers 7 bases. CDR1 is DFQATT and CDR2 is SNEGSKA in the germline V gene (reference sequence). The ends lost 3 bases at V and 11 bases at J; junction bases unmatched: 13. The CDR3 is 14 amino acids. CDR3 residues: CSASIGQGGTAQHF. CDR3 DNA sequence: TGCAGTGCTAGTATAGGGCAGGGGGGGACCGCCCAGCATTTT.

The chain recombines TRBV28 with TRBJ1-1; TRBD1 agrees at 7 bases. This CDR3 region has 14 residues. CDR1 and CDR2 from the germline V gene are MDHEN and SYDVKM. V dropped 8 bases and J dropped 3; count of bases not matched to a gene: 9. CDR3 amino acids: CASLKGAGYTEAFF. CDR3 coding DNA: TGTGCCAGCCTTAAGGGGGCCGGGTACACTGAAGCTTTCTTT.

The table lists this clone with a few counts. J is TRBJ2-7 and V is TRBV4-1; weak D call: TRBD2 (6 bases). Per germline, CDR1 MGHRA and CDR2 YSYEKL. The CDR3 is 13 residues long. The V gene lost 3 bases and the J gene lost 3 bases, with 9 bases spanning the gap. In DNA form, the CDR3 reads TGCGCCAGCAGCCAGGAGGGGTACTACGAGCAGTACTTC. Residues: CASSQEGYYEQYF.

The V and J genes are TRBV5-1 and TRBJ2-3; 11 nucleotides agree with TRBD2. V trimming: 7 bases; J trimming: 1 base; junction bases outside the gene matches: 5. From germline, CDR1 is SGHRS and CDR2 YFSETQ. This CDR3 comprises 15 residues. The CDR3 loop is CASGGTSGGTDTQYF. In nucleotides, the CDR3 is TGCGCCAGCGGAGGGACTAGCGGAGGCACAGATACGCAGTATTTT.

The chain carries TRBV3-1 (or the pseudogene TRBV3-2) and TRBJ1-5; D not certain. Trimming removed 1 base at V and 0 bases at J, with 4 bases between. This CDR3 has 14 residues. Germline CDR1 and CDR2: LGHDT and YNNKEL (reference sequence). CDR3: CASSQASSNQPQHF. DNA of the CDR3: TGTGCCAGCAGCCAAGCCAGTAGCAATCAGCCCCAGCATTTT.

The CDR3 sequence: CASSHGTFNNSPLHF. The CDR3 DNA follows: TGTGCCAGCAGCCATGGGACTTTTAATAATTCACCCCTCCACTTT. The chain carries TRBV6-5 and TRBJ1-6; a possible D gene is TRBD1 (5 bases). Trimming left V 6 bases short and J 5 bases short, with 14 bases between. Germline loops: CDR1 MNHEY, CDR2 SVGAGI. This CDR3 is built from 15 residues.

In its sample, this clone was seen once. CDR3 DNA: TGCAGCGAGCGCCGGGACAGGGGGCCCAATGAGCAGTTCTTC. As protein: CSERRDRGPNEQFF. The gene calls are TRBV29-1 and TRBJ2-1; 12 positions match TRBD1. This CDR3 contains 14 residues. V dropped 7 bases and J dropped 6; count of bases not matched to a gene: 7. The germline V gene encodes CDR1 SQVTM and CDR2 ANQGSEA.

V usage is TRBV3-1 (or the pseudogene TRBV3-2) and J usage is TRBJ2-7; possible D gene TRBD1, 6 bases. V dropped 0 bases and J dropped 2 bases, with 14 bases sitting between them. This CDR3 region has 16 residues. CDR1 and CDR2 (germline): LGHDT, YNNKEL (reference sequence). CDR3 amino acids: CASSQELGYRAYEQYF. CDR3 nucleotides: TGTGCCAGCAGCCAAGAGTTGGGGTACAGGGCCTACGAGCAGTACTTC.

The CDR3 nucleotides are TGTGCCATCAGGGGCCGAGCGGATCCTATAGATACGCAGTATTTT. Its protein product is CAIRGRADPIDTQYF. The V and J genes are TRBV10-3 and TRBJ2-3; the D gene is possibly TRBD2 (5 bases). In germline, CDR1 is ENHRY, CDR2 SYGVKD. V was clipped by 6 bases and J by 5 bases, with 18 bases between them. The CDR3 totals 15 residues.

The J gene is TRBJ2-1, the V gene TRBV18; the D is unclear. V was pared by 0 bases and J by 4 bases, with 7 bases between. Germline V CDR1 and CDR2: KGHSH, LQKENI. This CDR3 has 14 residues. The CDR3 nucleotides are TGTGCCAGCTCACCACCGGCACCTTACAATGAGCAGTTCTTC. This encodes CASSPPAPYNEQFF.

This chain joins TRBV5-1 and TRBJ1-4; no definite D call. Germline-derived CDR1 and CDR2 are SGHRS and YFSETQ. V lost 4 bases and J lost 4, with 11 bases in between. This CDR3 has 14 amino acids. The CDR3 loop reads CASSQSDNNEKLFF. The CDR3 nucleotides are TGCGCCAGCAGCCAGTCTGATAATAATGAAAAACTGTTTTTT.

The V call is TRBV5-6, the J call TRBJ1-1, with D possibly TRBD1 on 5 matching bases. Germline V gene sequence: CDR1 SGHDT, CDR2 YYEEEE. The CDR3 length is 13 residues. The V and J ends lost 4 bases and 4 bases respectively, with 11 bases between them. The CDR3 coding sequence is TGTGCCAGCAGCCAGGGTCAGGGCACTGAAGCTTTCTTT. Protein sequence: CASSQGQGTEAFF.

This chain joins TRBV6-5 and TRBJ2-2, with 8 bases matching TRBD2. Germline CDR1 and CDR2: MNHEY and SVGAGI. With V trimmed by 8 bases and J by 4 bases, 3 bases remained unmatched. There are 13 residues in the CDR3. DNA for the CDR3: TGTGCCAGCGGACTAGCTGGCACCGGGGAGCTGTTTTTT. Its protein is CASGLAGTGELFF.

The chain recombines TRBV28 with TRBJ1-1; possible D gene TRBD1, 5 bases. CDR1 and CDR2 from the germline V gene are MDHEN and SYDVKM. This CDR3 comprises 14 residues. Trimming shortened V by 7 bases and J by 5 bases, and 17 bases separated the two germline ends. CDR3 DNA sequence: TGTGCCAGCATCATTCCCGGGACGGGGACTGAAGCTTTCTTT. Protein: CASIIPGTGTEAFF.

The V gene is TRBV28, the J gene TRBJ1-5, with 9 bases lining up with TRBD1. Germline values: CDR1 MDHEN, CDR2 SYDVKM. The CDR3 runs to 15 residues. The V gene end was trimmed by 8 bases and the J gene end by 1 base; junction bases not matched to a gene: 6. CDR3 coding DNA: TGTGCCAGCCTGGACAGGGGATTGAGCAATCAGCCCCAGCATTTT. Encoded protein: CASLDRGLSNQPQHF.

CDR3 in amino acids: CASYPGGTDNSPLHF. Here the CDR3 DNA reads TGTGCCAGCTACCCGGGGGGAACGGATAATTCACCCCTCCACTTT. The chain recombines TRBV5-6 with TRBJ1-6; possibly TRBD1 for D (5 bases). CDR1 is SGHDT and CDR2 is YYEEEE in the germline V gene. V was clipped by 7 bases and J by 5 bases, with 16 bases between them. The length of the CDR3 is 15 residues.